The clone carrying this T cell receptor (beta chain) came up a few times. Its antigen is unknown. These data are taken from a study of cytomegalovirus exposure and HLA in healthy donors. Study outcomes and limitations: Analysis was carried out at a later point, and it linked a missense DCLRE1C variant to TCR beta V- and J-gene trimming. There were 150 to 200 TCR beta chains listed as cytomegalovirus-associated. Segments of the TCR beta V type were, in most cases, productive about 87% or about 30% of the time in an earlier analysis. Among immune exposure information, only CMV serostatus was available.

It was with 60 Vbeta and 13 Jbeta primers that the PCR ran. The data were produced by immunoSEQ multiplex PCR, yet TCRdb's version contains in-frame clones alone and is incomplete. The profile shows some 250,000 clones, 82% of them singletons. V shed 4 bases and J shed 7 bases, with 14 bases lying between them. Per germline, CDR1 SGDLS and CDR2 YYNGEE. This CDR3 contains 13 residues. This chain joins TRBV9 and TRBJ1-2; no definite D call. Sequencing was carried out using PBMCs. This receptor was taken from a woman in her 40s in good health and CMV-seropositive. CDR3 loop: CASSHGRELGYTF. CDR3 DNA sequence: TGTGCCAGCAGCCACGGGAGGGAACTTGGCTACACCTTC.